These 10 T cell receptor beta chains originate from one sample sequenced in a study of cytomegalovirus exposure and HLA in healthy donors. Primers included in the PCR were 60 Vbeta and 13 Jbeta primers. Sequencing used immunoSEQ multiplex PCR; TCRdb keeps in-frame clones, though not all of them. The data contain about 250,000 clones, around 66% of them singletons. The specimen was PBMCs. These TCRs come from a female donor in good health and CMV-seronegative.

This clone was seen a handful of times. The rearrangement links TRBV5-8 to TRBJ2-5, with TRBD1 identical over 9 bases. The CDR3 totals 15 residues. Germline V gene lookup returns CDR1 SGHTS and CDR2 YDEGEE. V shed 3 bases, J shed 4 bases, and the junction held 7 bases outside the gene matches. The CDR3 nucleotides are TGTGCCAGCAGCTCTGGGGACAGGGAGGGAGAGACCCAGTACTTC. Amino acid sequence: CASSSGDREGETQYF. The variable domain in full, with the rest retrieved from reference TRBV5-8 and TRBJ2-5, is EAGVTQSPTHLIKTRGQQATLRCSPISGHTSVYWYQQALGLGLQFLLWYDEGEERNRGNFPPRFSGRQFPNYSSELNVNALELEDSALYLCASSSGDREGETQYFGPGTRLLVL.

The CDR3 reads CASSKGANMNTEAFF. CDR3 DNA sequence: TGTGCCAGCTCTAAGGGGGCGAATATGAACACTGAAGCTTTCTTT. The J gene is TRBJ1-1, the V gene TRBV28; 7 bases map to TRBD1. The germline gives CDR1 MDHEN, CDR2 SYDVKM. Trimming at V came to 8 bases and at J to 0 bases, leaving 9 bases not matched to a gene. CDR3 length: 15 amino acids.

The CDR3, as DNA: TGTGCCAGCAGCCCACAGCGGGAGAAAGAAGAGCAGTTCTTC. Translated: CASSPQREKEEQFF. The chain links TRBV11-3 to TRBJ2-1; TRBD2 matches at 8 bases. Germline CDR1 is SGHNT and CDR2 is YENEEA. With V trimmed by 5 bases and J by 10 bases, 10 bases remained unmatched. The CDR3 loop spans 14 amino acids.

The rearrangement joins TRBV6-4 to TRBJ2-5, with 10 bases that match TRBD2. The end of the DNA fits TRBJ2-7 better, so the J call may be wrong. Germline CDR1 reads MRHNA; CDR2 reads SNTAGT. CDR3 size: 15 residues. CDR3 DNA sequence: TGTGCCAGCAGTAAAGCTAGCGGGAGTAACTACGAGCAGTACTTC. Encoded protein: CASSKASGSNYEQYF.

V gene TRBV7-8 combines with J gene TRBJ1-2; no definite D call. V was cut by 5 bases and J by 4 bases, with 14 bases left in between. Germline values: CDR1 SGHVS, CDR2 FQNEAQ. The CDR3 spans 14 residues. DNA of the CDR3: TGTGCCAGCAGCCCACGGCTTTCGGGCTATGGCTACACCTTC. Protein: CASSPRLSGYGYTF.

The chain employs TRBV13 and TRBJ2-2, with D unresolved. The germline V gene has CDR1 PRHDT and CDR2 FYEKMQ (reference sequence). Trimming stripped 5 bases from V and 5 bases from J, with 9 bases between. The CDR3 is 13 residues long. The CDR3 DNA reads TGTGCCAGCAGCCTAACGGTTACCGGGGAGCTGTTTTTT. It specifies CASSLTVTGELFF.

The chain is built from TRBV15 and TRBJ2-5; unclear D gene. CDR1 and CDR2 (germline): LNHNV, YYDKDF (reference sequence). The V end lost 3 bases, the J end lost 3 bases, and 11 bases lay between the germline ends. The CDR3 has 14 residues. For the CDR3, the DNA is TGTGCCACCAGCAGTCGGGTCAAAGAAGAGACCCAGTACTTC. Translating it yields CATSSRVKEETQYF.

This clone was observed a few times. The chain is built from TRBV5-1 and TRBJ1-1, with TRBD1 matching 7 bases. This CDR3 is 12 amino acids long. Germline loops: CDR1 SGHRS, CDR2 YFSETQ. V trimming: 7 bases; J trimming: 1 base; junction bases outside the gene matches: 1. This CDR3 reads CASRDRNTEAFF. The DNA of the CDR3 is TGCGCCAGCCGGGACAGGAACACTGAAGCTTTCTTT.

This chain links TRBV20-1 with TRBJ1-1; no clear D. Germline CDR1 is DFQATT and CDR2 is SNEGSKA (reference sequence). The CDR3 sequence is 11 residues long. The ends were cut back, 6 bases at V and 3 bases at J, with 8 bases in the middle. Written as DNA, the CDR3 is TGCAGTGCCGGCGGGCACACTGAAGCTTTCTTT. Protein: CSAGGHTEAFF.

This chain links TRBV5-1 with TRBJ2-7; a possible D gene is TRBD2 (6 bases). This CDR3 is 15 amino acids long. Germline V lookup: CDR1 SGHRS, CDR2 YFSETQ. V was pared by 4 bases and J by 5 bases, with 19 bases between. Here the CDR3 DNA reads TGCGCCAGCAGCCCGGCGGAGGCGGGGCTTGACGAGCAGTACTTC. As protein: CASSPAEAGLDEQYF.